A selection of T cell receptor beta chains follows, all from one sample in a study of T cell responses to AZD1222 COVID-19 vaccine. Generated by immunoSEQ multiplex PCR, the TCRdb table keeps only in-frame clones and is missing some. The sample consists of approximately 150,000 clones, about 90% of them appearing once. The source material was peripheral blood, sampled on day 0 of MenACWY control vaccination. The source is an adult in good health. The CDR3 runs from the conserved cysteine through the conserved F or W. Fields, in order: clone size, V gene, J gene, D gene, CDR3 DNA, CDR3 protein. The D gene is left open where the match is weak. The size of a clone is reported for some rows only, either as once, few or many, or as a class for expanded clones.

size: -; V: TRBV6-5; J: TRBJ1-2; D: -; DNA: TGTGCCAGCAGAAAACAGGGAAGGGGGGGCTACACCTTC; CDR3: CASRKQGRGGYTF
size: -; V: TRBV7-8; J: TRBJ2-1; D: TRBD2; DNA: TGTGCCAGCAGCCCTGGGACTAGCGGGAGGTTAAATGAGCAGTTCTTC; CDR3: CASSPGTSGRLNEQFF
size: -; V: TRBV9; J: TRBJ2-5; D: TRBD2; DNA: TGTGCCAGCACCCCGGGAGGAGCAGTGGGCTCGGAGACCCAGTACTTC; CDR3: CASTPGGAVGSETQYF
size: -; V: TRBV5-1; J: TRBJ2-3; D: -; DNA: TGCGCCAGCAGCTTGGCAATCCTAGCGATCACAGATACGCAGTATTTT; CDR3: CASSLAILAITDTQYF
size: few; V: TRBV4-2; J: TRBJ2-2; D: TRBD2; DNA: TGTGCCAGCAGCCATCTCCTCGATGGACTAGCGTACGACACCGGGGAGCTGTTTTTT; CDR3: CASSHLLDGLAYDTGELFF
size: once; V: TRBV28; J: TRBJ1-6; D: -; DNA: TGTGCCAGCAGTTTGAGGGGGTTTTATAATTCACCCCTCCACTTT; CDR3: CASSLRGFYNSPLHF
size: -; V: TRBV14; J: TRBJ2-7; D: TRBD2; DNA: TGTGCCAGCAGCCCTTGGACTAGCGGGCGGAACGAGCAGTACTTC; CDR3: CASSPWTSGRNEQYF
size: -; V: TRBV11-2; J: TRBJ2-2; D: -; DNA: TGTGCCAGCAGCTTAGAAGCCCCGTGGGCCGGGGAGCTGTTTTTT; CDR3: CASSLEAPWAGELFF
size: few; V: TRBV3-1/TRBV3-2; J: TRBJ2-1; D: -; DNA: TGTGCCAGCAGCCAAGATCGGGCCCGCGGTGAGCAGTTCTTC; CDR3: CASSQDRARGEQFF
size: -; V: TRBV18; J: TRBJ2-1; D: -; DNA: TGTGCCAGCTCACCACCGTTTCCCAGCAATGAGCAGTTCTTC; CDR3: CASSPPFPSNEQFF
size: -; V: TRBV13; J: TRBJ2-7; D: TRBD2; DNA: TGTGCCAGCAGCTTCCCGGGAGGGTCGAACTACGAGCAGTACTTC; CDR3: CASSFPGGSNYEQYF
size: -; V: TRBV14; J: TRBJ2-3; D: -; DNA: TGTGCCAGCAGCCAGGAACTGACAGGCGCTAGCACAGATACGCAGTATTTT; CDR3: CASSQELTGASTDTQYF
size: -; V: TRBV4-1; J: TRBJ1-1; D: -; DNA: TGCGCCAGCAGCCAAGATCGGGGGGGAGTGATAGCTTTCTTT; CDR3: CASSQDRGGVIAFF
size: -; V: TRBV19; J: TRBJ1-1; D: -; DNA: TGTGCCGTTAGAGGGAGGGATGCTGAAGCTTTCTTT; CDR3: CAVRGRDAEAFF
size: -; V: TRBV19; J: TRBJ2-7; D: -; DNA: TGTGCCAGTAGTATCCCCGGACTCTCCTACGAGCAGTACTTC; CDR3: CASSIPGLSYEQYF
size: -; V: TRBV28; J: TRBJ2-4; D: TRBD2; DNA: TGTGCCAGCAGTTTAAATACAGCGGGAGGGCTAGCCAAAAACATTCAGTACTTC; CDR3: CASSLNTAGGLAKNIQYF
size: -; V: TRBV7-2; J: TRBJ1-1; D: -; DNA: TGTGCCAGCTTATGGGGTCGGCACACTGAAGCTTTCTTT; CDR3: CASLWGRHTEAFF
size: -; V: TRBV7-8; J: TRBJ1-2; D: -; DNA: TGTGCCACCAGAAGACAGACCTCTGGCTATGGCTACACCTTC; CDR3: CATRRQTSGYGYTF
size: -; V: TRBV28; J: TRBJ2-7; D: -; DNA: TGTGCCAGCAGTAACCAGAGTCCCCCCTACGAGCAGTACTTC; CDR3: CASSNQSPPYEQYF
size: -; V: TRBV4-1; J: TRBJ2-1; D: TRBD1; DNA: TGCGCCAGCAGCCATCCCGGGAAGCACAGGGGAAATGAGCAGTTCTTC; CDR3: CASSHPGKHRGNEQFF
size: -; V: TRBV30; J: TRBJ2-7; D: -; DNA: TGTGCCTGGAGTGATGACGGACACTCCTACGAGCAGTACTTC; CDR3: CAWSDDGHSYEQYF
size: -; V: TRBV28; J: TRBJ2-7; D: -; DNA: TGTGCCAGCAGCCCGGGTGGCCGGTCCTACGAGCAGTACTTC; CDR3: CASSPGGRSYEQYF
size: -; V: TRBV2; J: TRBJ2-5; D: -; DNA: TGTGCCAGCACCCCGCAGGGCGGACCTCGGGAGACCCAGTACTTC; CDR3: CASTPQGGPRETQYF
size: -; V: TRBV12-3/TRBV12-4; J: TRBJ2-7; D: -; DNA: TGTGCCAGCAGTCCGGACATTGCCTACGAGCAGTACTTC; CDR3: CASSPDIAYEQYF
size: -; V: TRBV19; J: TRBJ2-2; D: TRBD2; DNA: TGTGCCAGTAGTATTTCCCTAGCGGGAACCGGGGAGCTGTTTTTT; CDR3: CASSISLAGTGELFF
size: -; V: TRBV15; J: TRBJ1-2; D: -; DNA: TGTGCCACCAGCGGGATCGCAGGGACCAACTATGGCTACACCTTC; CDR3: CATSGIAGTNYGYTF
size: -; V: TRBV2; J: TRBJ2-2; D: -; DNA: TGTGCCAGCAGCAACTCGACAGGGAACACCGGGGAGCTGTTTTTT; CDR3: CASSNSTGNTGELFF